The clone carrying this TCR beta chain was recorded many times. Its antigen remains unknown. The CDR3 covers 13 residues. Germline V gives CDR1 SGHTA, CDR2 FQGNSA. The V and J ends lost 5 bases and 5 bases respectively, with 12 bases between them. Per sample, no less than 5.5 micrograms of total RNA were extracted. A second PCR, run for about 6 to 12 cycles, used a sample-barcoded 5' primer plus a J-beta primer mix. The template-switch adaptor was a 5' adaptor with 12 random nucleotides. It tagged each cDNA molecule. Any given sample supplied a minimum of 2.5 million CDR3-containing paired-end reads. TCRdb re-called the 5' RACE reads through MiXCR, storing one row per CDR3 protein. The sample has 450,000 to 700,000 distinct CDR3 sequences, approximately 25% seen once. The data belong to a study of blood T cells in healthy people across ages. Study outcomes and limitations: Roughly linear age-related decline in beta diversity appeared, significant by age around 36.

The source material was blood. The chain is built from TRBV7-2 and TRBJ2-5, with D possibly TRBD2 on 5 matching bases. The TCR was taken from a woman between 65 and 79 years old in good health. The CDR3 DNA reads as TGTGCCAGCAGCCTAGGACTGGGGGAGACCCAGTACTTC. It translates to CASSLGLGETQYF.